This T cell receptor beta chain was recorded in a study of blood T cell repertoires in COVID-19. The method was immunoSEQ multiplex PCR; TCRdb's version includes in-frame clones alone and lacks a portion of them. The profile shows approximately 170,000 clones, around 83% of them singletons. The V gene's germline CDR1 is SGHTA and CDR2 FQGNSA. This CDR3 contains 15 residues. The ends lost 5 bases at V and 0 bases at J; junction bases unmatched: 5. This clone has a single count. The chain is built from TRBV7-2 and TRBJ2-3; 7 nucleotides match TRBD2. The TCR comes from a woman between 65 and 79 years old who had recovered from COVID-19. The sample comprised peripheral blood. The CDR3 nucleotides read TGTGCCAGCAGCGCAAGCGGGATTAGCACAGATACGCAGTATTTT. This gives the protein CASSASGISTDTQYF.